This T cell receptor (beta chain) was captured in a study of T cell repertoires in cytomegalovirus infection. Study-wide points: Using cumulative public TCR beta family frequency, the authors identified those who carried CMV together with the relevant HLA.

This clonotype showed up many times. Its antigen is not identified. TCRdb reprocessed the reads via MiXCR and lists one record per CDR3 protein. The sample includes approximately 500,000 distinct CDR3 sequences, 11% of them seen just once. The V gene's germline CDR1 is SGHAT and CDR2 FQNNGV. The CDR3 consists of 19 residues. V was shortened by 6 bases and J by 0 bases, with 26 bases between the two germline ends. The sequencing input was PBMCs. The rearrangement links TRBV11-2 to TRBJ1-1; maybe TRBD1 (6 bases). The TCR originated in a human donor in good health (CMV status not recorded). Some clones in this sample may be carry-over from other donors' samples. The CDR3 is CASRLGGRPGQGMNTEAFF. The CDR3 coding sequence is TGTGCCAGCAGACTAGGGGGGCGGCCGGGACAAGGGATGAACACTGAAGCTTTCTTT.